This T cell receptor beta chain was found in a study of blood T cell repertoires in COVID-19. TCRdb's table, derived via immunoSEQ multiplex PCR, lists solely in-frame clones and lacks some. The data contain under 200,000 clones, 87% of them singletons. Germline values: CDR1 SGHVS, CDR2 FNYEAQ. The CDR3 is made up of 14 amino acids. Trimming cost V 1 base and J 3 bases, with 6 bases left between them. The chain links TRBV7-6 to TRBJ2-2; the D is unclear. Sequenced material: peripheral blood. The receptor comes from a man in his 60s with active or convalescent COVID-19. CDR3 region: CASSLVPDTGELFF. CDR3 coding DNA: TGTGCCAGCAGCTTAGTTCCGGACACCGGGGAGCTGTTTTTT.